This TCR beta chain was identified in a study of CXCR3-negative and CXCR3-positive naive CD8 T cells. TRB cDNA was prepared as libraries by UMI-labeled 5' RACE. After re-calling the 5' RACE reads, TCRdb lists one entry per CDR3 protein, DNA absent. This table holds about 40,000 distinct CDR3 sequences. Study results and limitations: Surface CD5 looked about the same in the naive subsets, so the authors worked out TCR strength from TRB CDR3 properties.

Turning to this clonotype: The antigen is undetermined.

The naive CD8+ gate required CD45RO-CCR7+CD27+CD95- phenotype. Germline values: CDR1 MNHEY, CDR2 SVGAGI. The CDR3 consists of 17 residues. The rearrangement joins TRBV6-5 to TRBJ1-5; TCRdb lists TRBD1, though no DNA is available to test this call. This receptor was taken from a human donor in good health. Some clones in this sample may be carry-over from other donors' samples. The sample comprised naive CXCR3- CD8+ T cells from blood. Subset of the sample: CD45RO-CCR7+CD27+CD95- naive CD8+ T cells lacking CXCR3 (TNR3-). The CDR3 sequence: CASSSYTGGYSNQPQHF.